A selection of T cell receptor beta chains follows, all from one sample in a study of T cell repertoires in ileal Crohn's disease. TCRdb keeps only in-frame clones here, not all; method: immunoSEQ multiplex PCR. The sample includes roughly 4,500 clones, 60% to 85% of them seen just once. The sequencing sample was made of ileal tissue. The receptors come from an adult with Crohn's disease. The conserved cysteine and the conserved F or W are not part of the CDR3 here.

v_gene: TRBV29-1; j_gene: TRBJ1-5; CDR3aa: SVVDPGQGYDQPQH
v_gene: TRBV7-3; j_gene: TRBJ2-3; CDR3aa: ASSLYSGDTQY
v_gene: TRBV7-2; j_gene: TRBJ2-3; CDR3aa: ASSLGLVRDTQY
v_gene: TRBV6-1; j_gene: TRBJ2-2; CDR3aa: ASSELLRGTNTGELF
v_gene: TRBV5-1; j_gene: TRBJ1-2; CDR3aa: ASSHGGDSSNYGYT
v_gene: TRBV11-2; j_gene: TRBJ2-3; CDR3aa: ASSLEGQGTQY
v_gene: TRBV5-1; j_gene: TRBJ1-4; CDR3aa: ASSLVQGAATNEKLF
v_gene: TRBV6-6; j_gene: TRBJ2-5; CDR3aa: ASWGGNNYQETQY
v_gene: TRBV4-2; j_gene: TRBJ2-5; CDR3aa: ASSFDRGGETQY
v_gene: TRBV5-4; j_gene: TRBJ2-2; CDR3aa: ASSLGGGVNTGELF
v_gene: TRBV2; j_gene: TRBJ1-2; CDR3aa: ASVREGARFGYT
v_gene: TRBV18; j_gene: TRBJ1-5; CDR3aa: ASSPRQGNQPQH
v_gene: TRBV27; j_gene: TRBJ1-1; CDR3aa: ASRTGGHTEAF
v_gene: TRBV7-2; j_gene: TRBJ1-6; CDR3aa: ASSLTSDRGNSPLH
v_gene: TRBV5-1; j_gene: TRBJ2-2; CDR3aa: ASSLGQENTGELF
v_gene: TRBV4-1; j_gene: TRBJ2-7; CDR3aa: ASSRRGAGGITYEQY
v_gene: TRBV7-9; j_gene: TRBJ1-6; CDR3aa: ASSFLGTGRKPLH
v_gene: TRBV11-2; j_gene: TRBJ2-7; CDR3aa: ASSLQGSSYEQY
v_gene: TRBV18; j_gene: TRBJ2-3; CDR3aa: ASSPLGDYTDTQY
v_gene: TRBV11-2; j_gene: TRBJ2-2; CDR3aa: ASSLVLNTGELF
v_gene: TRBV27; j_gene: TRBJ1-6; CDR3aa: ASSLRQGGNSPLH
v_gene: TRBV10-3; j_gene: TRBJ2-5; CDR3aa: AISEIKGRGQETQY
v_gene: TRBV9; j_gene: TRBJ1-3; CDR3aa: ASSVGTGVGNTIY
v_gene: TRBV6-6; j_gene: TRBJ1-1; CDR3aa: ASSQQGSTEAF
v_gene: TRBV28; j_gene: TRBJ2-3; CDR3aa: ASSFRQGHAETQY
v_gene: TRBV4-1; j_gene: TRBJ2-7; CDR3aa: ASSQGGPYEQY
v_gene: TRBV5-6; j_gene: TRBJ2-2; CDR3aa: ASSGQGANTGELF
v_gene: TRBV28; j_gene: TRBJ1-1; CDR3aa: ASNRAGEGTEAF
v_gene: TRBV6-5; j_gene: TRBJ2-5; CDR3aa: ASSYGAGAVGETQY
v_gene: TRBV30; j_gene: TRBJ2-7; CDR3aa: AWSPGQANYEQY
v_gene: TRBV27; j_gene: TRBJ1-5; CDR3aa: ASSLLGPRGNQPQH
v_gene: TRBV18; j_gene: TRBJ2-1; CDR3aa: ASSRRDRENNEQF
v_gene: TRBV6-1; j_gene: TRBJ2-7; CDR3aa: ASSDAGWGYEQY
v_gene: TRBV9; j_gene: TRBJ2-5; CDR3aa: ASSGDRLQETQY
v_gene: TRBV30; j_gene: TRBJ1-2; CDR3aa: AWTPGQVYGYT
v_gene: TRBV10-3; j_gene: TRBJ1-3; CDR3aa: AISGQTGSPGNTIY
v_gene: TRBV9; j_gene: TRBJ2-2; CDR3aa: ASSEKGGGTGELF
v_gene: TRBV6-1; j_gene: NA; CDR3aa: ASTVRAGAEQY
v_gene: TRBV19; j_gene: TRBJ2-2; CDR3aa: ASSIRKRGGGIGELF
v_gene: TRBV30; j_gene: TRBJ2-1; CDR3aa: AWTLNPDSAQF
v_gene: TRBV7-6; j_gene: TRBJ2-3; CDR3aa: ASSLVMRAGTDTQY
v_gene: TRBV10-3; j_gene: TRBJ1-6; CDR3aa: AISDKGGRDSPLH
v_gene: TRBV29-1; j_gene: TRBJ1-2; CDR3aa: SDVEAYGYT
v_gene: TRBV9; j_gene: TRBJ1-2; CDR3aa: ASSVGGVYGYT